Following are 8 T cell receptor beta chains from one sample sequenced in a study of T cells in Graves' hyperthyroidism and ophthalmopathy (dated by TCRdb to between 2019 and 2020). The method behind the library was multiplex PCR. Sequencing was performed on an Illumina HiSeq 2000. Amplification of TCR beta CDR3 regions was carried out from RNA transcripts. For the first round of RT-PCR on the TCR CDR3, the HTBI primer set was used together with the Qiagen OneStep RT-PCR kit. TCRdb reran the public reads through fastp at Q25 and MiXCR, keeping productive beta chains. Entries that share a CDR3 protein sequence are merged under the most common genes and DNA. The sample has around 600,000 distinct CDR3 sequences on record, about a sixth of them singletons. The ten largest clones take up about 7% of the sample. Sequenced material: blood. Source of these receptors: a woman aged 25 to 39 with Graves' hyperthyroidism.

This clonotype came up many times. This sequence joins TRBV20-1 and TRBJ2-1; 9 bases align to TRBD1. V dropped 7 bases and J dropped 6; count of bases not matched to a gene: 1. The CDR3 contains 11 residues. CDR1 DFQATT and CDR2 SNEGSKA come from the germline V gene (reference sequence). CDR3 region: CSGDRVNEQFF. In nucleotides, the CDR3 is TGCAGTGGGGACAGGGTCAATGAGCAGTTCTTC.

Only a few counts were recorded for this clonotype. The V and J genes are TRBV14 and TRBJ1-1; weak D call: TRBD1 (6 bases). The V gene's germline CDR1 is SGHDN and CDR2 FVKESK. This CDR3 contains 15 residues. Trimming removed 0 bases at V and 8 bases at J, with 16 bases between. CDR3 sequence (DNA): TGTGCCAGCAGCCAAGACGATACGGTAGGACAGGAAGCTTTCTTT. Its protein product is CASSQDDTVGQEAFF.

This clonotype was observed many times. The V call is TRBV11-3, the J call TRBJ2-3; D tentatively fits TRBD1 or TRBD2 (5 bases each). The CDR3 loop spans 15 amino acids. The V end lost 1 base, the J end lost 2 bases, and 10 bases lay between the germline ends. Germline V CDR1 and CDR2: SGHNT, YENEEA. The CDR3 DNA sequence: TGTGCCAGCAGCTTAGTGTTCGGGACCACAGATACGCAGTATTTT. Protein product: CASSLVFGTTDTQYF.

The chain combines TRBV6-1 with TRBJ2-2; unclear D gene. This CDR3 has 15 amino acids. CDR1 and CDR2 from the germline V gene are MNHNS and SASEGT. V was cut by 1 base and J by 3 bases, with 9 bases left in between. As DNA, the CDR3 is TGTGCCAGCAGTGAAGAGGCCTTCTACACCGGGGAGCTGTTTTTT. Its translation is CASSEEAFYTGELFF.

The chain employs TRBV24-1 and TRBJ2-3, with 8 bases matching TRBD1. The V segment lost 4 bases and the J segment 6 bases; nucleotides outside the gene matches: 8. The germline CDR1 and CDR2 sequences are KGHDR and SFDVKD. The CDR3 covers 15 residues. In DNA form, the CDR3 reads TGTGCCACCAGTGACCGGACAGGGTCCCCTGATACGCAGTATTTT. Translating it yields CATSDRTGSPDTQYF.

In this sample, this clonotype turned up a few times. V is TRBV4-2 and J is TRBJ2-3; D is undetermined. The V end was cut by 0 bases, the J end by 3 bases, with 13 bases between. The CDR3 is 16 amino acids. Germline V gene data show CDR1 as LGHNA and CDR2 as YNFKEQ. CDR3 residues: CASSQDGFLRTDTQYF. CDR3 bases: TGTGCCAGCAGCCAAGACGGTTTCCTCCGGACAGATACGCAGTATTTT.

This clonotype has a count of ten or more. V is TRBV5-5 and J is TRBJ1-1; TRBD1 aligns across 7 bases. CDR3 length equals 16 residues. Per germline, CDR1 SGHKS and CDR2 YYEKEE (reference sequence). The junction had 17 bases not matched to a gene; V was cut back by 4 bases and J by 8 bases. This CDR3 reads CASSLVCGIGGSEAFF. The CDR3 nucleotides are TGTGCCAGCAGCCTAGTGTGCGGGATAGGGGGCTCGGAAGCTTTCTTT.

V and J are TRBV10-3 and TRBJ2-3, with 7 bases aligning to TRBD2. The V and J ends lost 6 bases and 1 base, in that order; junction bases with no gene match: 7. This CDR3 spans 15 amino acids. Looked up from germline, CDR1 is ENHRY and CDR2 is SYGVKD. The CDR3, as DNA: TGTGCCATCAGCGGCGGGAGAGGAGGCACAGATACGCAGTATTTT. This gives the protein CAISGGRGGTDTQYF.